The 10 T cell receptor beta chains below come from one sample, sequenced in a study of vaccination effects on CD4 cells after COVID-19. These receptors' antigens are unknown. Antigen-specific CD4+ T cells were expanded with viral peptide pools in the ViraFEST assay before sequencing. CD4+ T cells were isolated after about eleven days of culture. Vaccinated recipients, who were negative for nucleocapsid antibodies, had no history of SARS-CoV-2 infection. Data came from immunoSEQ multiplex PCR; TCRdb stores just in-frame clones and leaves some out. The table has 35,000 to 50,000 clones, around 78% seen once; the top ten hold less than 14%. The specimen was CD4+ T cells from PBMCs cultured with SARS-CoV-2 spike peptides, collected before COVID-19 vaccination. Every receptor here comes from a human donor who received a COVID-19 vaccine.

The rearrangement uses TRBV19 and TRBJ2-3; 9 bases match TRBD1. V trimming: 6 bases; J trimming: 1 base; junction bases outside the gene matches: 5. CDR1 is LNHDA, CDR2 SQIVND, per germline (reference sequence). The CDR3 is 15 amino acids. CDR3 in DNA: TGTGCCAGTAGAAACAGGGGGCGTGGCACAGATACGCAGTATTTT. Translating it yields CASRNRGRGTDTQYF.

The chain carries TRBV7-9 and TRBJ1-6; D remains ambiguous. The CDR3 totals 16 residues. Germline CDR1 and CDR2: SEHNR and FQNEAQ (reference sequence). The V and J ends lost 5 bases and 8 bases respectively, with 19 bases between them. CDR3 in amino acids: CASSPPPWYGYSPLHF. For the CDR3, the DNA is TGTGCCAGCAGCCCCCCCCCGTGGTACGGTTATTCACCCCTCCACTTT.

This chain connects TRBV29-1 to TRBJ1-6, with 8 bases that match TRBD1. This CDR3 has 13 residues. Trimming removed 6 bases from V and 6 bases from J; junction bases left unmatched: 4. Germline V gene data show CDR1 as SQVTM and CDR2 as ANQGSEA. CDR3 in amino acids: CSVQGASNSPLHF. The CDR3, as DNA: TGCAGCGTCCAGGGGGCTTCTAATTCACCCCTCCACTTT.

The CDR3 is CASSLGGTGVGEQFF. DNA for the CDR3: TGTGCCAGCAGCCTCGGCGGGACAGGGGTCGGCGAGCAGTTCTTC. The V gene is TRBV9, the J gene TRBJ2-1; 10 bases map to TRBD1. This CDR3 is built from 15 residues. Germline values: CDR1 SGDLS, CDR2 YYNGEE. V lost 4 bases and J lost 10; bases outside the gene matches: 11.

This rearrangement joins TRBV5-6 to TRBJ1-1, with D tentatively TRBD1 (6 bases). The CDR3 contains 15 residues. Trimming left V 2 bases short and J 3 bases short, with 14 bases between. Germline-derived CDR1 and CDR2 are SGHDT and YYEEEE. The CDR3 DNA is TGTGCCAGCAGCTTATTTCAGGGGTGGGACACTGAAGCTTTCTTT. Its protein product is CASSLFQGWDTEAFF.

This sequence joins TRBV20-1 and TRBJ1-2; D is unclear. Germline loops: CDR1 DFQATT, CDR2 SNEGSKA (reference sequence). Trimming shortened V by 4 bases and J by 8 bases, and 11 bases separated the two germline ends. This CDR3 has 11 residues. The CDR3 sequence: CSAIQSGGYTF. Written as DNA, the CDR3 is TGCAGTGCTATCCAATCGGGGGGCTACACCTTC.

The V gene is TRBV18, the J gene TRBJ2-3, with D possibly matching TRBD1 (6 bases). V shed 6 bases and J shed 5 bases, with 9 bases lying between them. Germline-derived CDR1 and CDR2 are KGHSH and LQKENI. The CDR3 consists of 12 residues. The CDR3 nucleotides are TGTGCCAGCTCCCAGGGGAAAGATACGCAGTATTTT. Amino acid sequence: CASSQGKDTQYF.

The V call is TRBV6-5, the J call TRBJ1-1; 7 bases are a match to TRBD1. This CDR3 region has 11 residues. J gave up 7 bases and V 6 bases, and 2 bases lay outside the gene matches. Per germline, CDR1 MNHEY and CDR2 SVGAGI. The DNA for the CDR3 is TGTGCCAGCAGACGGACAGGTGAAGCTTTCTTT. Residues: CASRRTGEAFF.

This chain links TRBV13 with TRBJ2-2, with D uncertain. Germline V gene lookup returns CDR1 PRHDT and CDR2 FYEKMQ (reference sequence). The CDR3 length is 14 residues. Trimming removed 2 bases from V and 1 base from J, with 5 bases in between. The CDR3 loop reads CASSLKVNTGELFF. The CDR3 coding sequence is TGTGCCAGCAGCTTAAAAGTGAACACCGGGGAGCTGTTTTTT. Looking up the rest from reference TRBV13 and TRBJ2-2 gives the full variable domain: AAGVIQSPRHLIKEKRETATLKCYPIPRHDTVYWYQQGPGQDPQFLISFYEKMQSDKGSIPDRFSAQQFSDYHSELNMSSLELGDSALYFCASSLKVNTGELFFGEGSRLTVL.

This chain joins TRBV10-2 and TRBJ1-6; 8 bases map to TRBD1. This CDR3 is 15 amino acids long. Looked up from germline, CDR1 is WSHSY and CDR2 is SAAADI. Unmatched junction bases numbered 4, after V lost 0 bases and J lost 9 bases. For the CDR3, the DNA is TGCGCCAGCAGTGAGTCAAGGACAGGGTCTTCACCCCTCCACTTT. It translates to CASSESRTGSSPLHF.